The entry below gives a single T cell receptor beta chain sequence along with its context. Its matching antigen is unknown. These data originate in a study of cytotoxic CD8 clonotypes in ibrutinib-treated CLL. For the study at large: For this cohort, patients were some eleven relapsed/refractory and 15 treatment-naive, while fewer than 18 were IGHV unmutated. The average sample held roughly 250,000 productive templates and more than 80,000 productive rearrangements. Study results and caveats: Before falling back toward baseline at progression, clonality had risen at the time of ibrutinib response. Treatment left the uncommon public clonotypes either contracted or stable in frequency.

The repertoire was sequenced with immunoSEQ multiplex PCR; TCRdb's copy has only in-frame clones and lacks some. This table holds approximately 140,000 clones, 80% to 95% found once. This CDR3 has 14 residues. Trimming removed 1 base from V and 2 bases from J, with 8 bases in between. The germline CDR1 and CDR2 sequences are SGHNT and YENEEA. The chain recombines TRBV11-3 with TRBJ2-5, with D perhaps TRBD1 (5 bases). This material consisted of PBMCs, taken after 12 months of ibrutinib treatment. The origin of this receptor is a human donor with chronic lymphocytic leukemia. The CDR3 reads CASSLGSGQETQYF. Written as DNA, the CDR3 is TGTGCCAGCAGCTTAGGCTCAGGGCAAGAGACCCAGTACTTC.